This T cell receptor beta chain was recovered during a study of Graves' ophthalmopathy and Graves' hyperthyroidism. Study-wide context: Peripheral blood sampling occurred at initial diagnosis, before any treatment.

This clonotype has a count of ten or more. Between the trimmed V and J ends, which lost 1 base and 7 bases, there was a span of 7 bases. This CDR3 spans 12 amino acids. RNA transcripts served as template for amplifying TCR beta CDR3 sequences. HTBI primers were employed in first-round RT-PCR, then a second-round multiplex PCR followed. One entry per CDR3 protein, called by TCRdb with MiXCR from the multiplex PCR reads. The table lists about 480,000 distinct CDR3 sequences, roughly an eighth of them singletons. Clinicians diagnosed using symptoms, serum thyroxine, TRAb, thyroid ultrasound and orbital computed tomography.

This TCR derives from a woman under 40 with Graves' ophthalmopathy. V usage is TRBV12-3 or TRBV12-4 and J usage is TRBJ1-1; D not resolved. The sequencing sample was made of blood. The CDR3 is CASSLGTGEAFF. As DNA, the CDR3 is TGTGCCAGCAGTTTAGGGACGGGTGAAGCTTTCTTT.